This T cell receptor beta chain was found in a study of cytomegalovirus exposure and HLA in healthy donors (dated 2017 in TCRdb). Background on the whole study: An earlier analysis of under 600 of the donors reported more than 250 Gb of sequence data and approximately 110 million unique TCR beta sequences from roughly 200 million T cells. The number of donors typed differed by locus, with roughly 620-640 for A, B, C, DRB1 and DQB1, around 500 for DQA1, 606 for DPA1, and approximately 470 for DPB1. Around 320 gigabases of sequencing data and 70 million to 85 million unique TCR sequences were included in an early release covering roughly 600 HLA-typed donors. High-throughput TCR immunosequencing, statistical association of individual TCRs with disease status, and machine learning were combined to predict cytomegalovirus infection status. A later genetic analysis used genome-wide SNP genotypes for about 60% of the 666 donors, treating that subset as a discovery cohort. The T cell repertoires of under 750 subjects were profiled by immunosequencing and related to cytomegalovirus serostatus. Of the approximately 400 genotyped donors, 81% were placed in the genetic ancestry cluster associated with self-reported Caucasian donors. Donor age, sex, ethnicity and CMV serostatus were collected together with the repertoire data. An earlier analysis of fewer than 700 of the donors applied high-throughput TCR beta sequencing to assess whether each TCR beta V gene segment acted as functional or pseudogenic. A separate validation cohort of roughly 120 different subjects was used in addition to the roughly 640-subject first cohort. Every repertoire in the discovery cohort had been generated on one and the same sequencing platform. Because of strong linkage in the cohort, roughly five DR-DQ haplotypes were treated as single units for association and clustering. The study was designed to test whether signatures of past pathogen exposure could be identified by cataloging public T cell receptors. To study patterns of TCR occurrence, a later analysis re-analyzed previously published TCR beta repertoires from 666 donors and added high-resolution HLA genotyping. On average, approximately 250,000 unique TCR beta nucleotide sequences were sequenced per donor among fewer than 500 genotyped donors of the cohort, with roughly 19% of those sequences being non-productive. HLA typing included class I and class II loci at four-digit resolution. The later analysis used no new phenotypic data to find candidate immune exposures, relying instead on TCR beta sequences and their occurrence across donors.

Turning to this clone: The target of this receptor is not known. No base qualities exist here, and no much larger clone lies one base off it.

The research as a whole found: When HLA alleles, especially DR and DQ, strongly co-occurred, attributing TCR associations to individual alleles was difficult. The only immune exposure information available for the cohort was CMV serostatus. A later analysis reported that several top co-occurrence clusters appeared linked to parvovirus B19, influenza, CMV and Epstein-Barr virus. While some public TCRs were present in many individuals, most TCR sequences turned up only very rarely across donors. In a later analysis, the rate of TCR association differed among HLA loci, with DRB1 alleles having the most associated TCRs and HLA-C alleles having the fewest. Correlated functional status among segregating V segments might be attributable to linkage disequilibrium, but an unknown experimental factor could not be ruled out. The sequencing pipeline was judged likely to have produced a cluster of highly shared sequence variants as a technical artifact. Three of the identified cytomegalovirus-associated TCR beta chains were confirmed in vitro to be specific for cytomegalovirus antigens. Because some donors lacked HLA typing at each locus, the association tests relied only on the typed subset. The cohort was sequenced for TCR beta chains only, and without alpha or paired-chain data the features that could be detected were limited. Cytomegalovirus status was reported to be diagnosed by the classifier with high specificity and sensitivity in both the original and validation cohorts. Compared with equally common non-associated chains, HLA-associated TCR beta chains in a later analysis were more clonally expanded and had lower generation probabilities. In a later genetic analysis, a missense DCLRE1C variant was associated with V-gene and J-gene trimming of TCR beta chains, and the association was replicated in an independent cohort. According to a later analysis, most CMV-associated TCR beta chains appeared to be HLA-restricted, and the HLA associations seemed to be driven largely by CMV exposure. The authors suggested that the approach could potentially be extended to other disease states and immunological phenotypes. A total of 164 TCR beta chains were listed by the study as associated with cytomegalovirus. In a later genetic analysis, fewer N-insertions in productive TCRs were reported among donors in an Asian-associated ancestry cluster than the roughly 640-donor mean. At a false discovery rate of 0.05, a later analysis linked under 20,000 TCR beta sequences to specific HLA alleles. Roughly uniform sequencing depth across donors was assumed in presence/absence analyses, although this assumption may not hold. A further reported finding was that TCR beta sequences accurately predicted the HLA-A and HLA-B alleles for most subjects in the first cohort. Some 16 rarely observed V segments, including chromosome 9 orphons, were excluded from the earlier analysis of 550 to 700 of the donors because counts were too low. In an earlier analysis of 587 of the donors, most TCR beta V segments were observed in productive rearrangements about 87% or about 30% of the time, broadly matching IMGT annotations.

The cohort consisted of 666 healthy bone marrow donors. All cohort members were sampled while nominally healthy, although unrecorded immune exposures were likely present. The donor was CMV seronegative and belonged to the group of roughly 330 seronegative cohort members. A peripheral blood sample was collected from each donor, and TCR beta sequencing was performed on peripheral blood mononuclear cells. Genomic DNA extraction from the blood cell samples was performed with the Qiagen DNeasy Blood Extraction Kit. To prepare the library, the immunoSEQ multiplex PCR assay was applied. The multiplex PCR relied on a mix of 60 forward primers for TCR Vbeta segments and 13 reverse primers for TCR Jbeta segments. Amplification of the CDR3 region of rearranged TCR beta genes was performed with a multiplex PCR assay on genomic DNA. The amplified TCR beta libraries were sequenced on the Illumina HiSeq System as 87-base-pair reads. In the source study's methods: A later analysis tallied about 77 million unique TCR beta chains across the approximately 670 repertoires, and around 10 million of those chains were shared by two or more donors. A nearest-neighbor algorithm error-corrected the raw reads and collapsed the reads into unique sequences, merging closely related sequences to remove PCR and sequencing errors. CDR3 sequences were aligned to IMGT reference sequences to assign V, D and J gene segments. For a sequence to be retained, at least a six-nucleotide match to both a V gene segment and a J gene segment was required. A rearrangement counted as productive if the CDR3 had no stop codons and remained in frame with V and J, and every other rearrangement counted as non-productive. CDR3 was defined by IMGT convention, running from the second conserved V-encoded cysteine to the conserved J-encoded phenylalanine. Sequences without an unambiguous match to a single V gene segment were excluded from the earlier analysis of a few hundred of the donors. In an earlier analysis of a few hundred of the donors, V segments were called functional above 56.7% productive rearrangements and were called segregating when the between-donor standard deviation exceeded 5%. A statistical classification framework was built to diagnose cytomegalovirus status from the catalog of TCR beta chain sequences. A later analysis assigned V and J genes by comparing TCR nucleotide sequences with IMGT/GENE-DB human TR gene sequences. A later analysis assigned CDR3 sequences and most-parsimonious VDJ recombination scenarios with the TCRdist pipeline. In a later analysis, each TCR beta chain was defined by its CDR3 amino acid sequence together with its V-gene family, and reads without a unique V-gene family were excluded. In a later analysis, several hundred highly shared, low-generation-probability nucleotide sequences were removed to address suspected cross-contamination and a sequencing artifact. A later analysis calculated a clonal expansion index for each public chain from normalized within-repertoire ranks of inferred template counts. A later analysis computed generation probabilities with a VDJ recombination model fitted to out-of-frame rearrangements, and checked the results against IGoR. Hypergeometric tests were used in a later analysis to score TCR-TCR, TCR-HLA and TCR-CMV co-occurrence, with a repertoire-size bias correction applied to the TCR pairs. To estimate false discovery rates, a later analysis permuted the HLA or CMV assignments 20 times. In a later analysis, co-occurring TCRs were grouped using DBSCAN, and TCRdist sequence similarity was added for clustering within HLA-allele-positive subsets. Repertoires with fewer than 30,000 or more than 120,000 public chains, plus five repertoires with anomalous nucleotide sharing, were excluded from co-occurrence clustering. TCRdb took over this immuneACCESS table, retaining in-frame rearrangements with V and J assigned. Such tables are incomplete; in checked studies, under half of the missing clones stem from an unresolved V gene, and the remainder is unexplained. That table gives V, J and clone size, and the DNA gave D and trimming. Across this sample there are some 140,000 clones, with over 60% seen only once. The ten largest clones represent 2.5% to 3.5% of the sample.

The sequenced sample was PBMCs. This sequence was found in a man aged 35 to 55 in good health and CMV-seronegative.

The CDR3 protein sequence reads: CASSYSQGARDEQYF. The bases are TGTGCCAGCAGTTACTCTCAGGGGGCAAGGGACGAGCAGTACTTC. The chain is assembled from TRBV6-5 and TRBJ2-7, and TRBD1 aligns with 8 junction nucleotides. Trimming removed 0 bases from V and 5 bases from J; the gene matches leave 6 bases unexplained. Spanning cysteine to phenylalanine, the CDR3 consists of 15 amino acids. CDR3 DNA only is kept here, 45 bases in frame from base 1. CDR1 MNHEY and CDR2 SVGAGI are derived from the germline V gene.